These T cell receptor beta chains were read from a single sample in a study of pediatric ulcerative colitis. Sequenced by immunoSEQ multiplex PCR; TCRdb stores in-frame clones only, minus some. The sample consists of approximately 60,000 clones, 85% to 90% of them appearing once. Sample: blood. Receptor source: a boy younger than 18 with severe ulcerative colitis. The CDR3 runs from the conserved cysteine through the conserved F or W. Fields, in order: J gene, CDR3 length, D gene, V gene, CDR3 protein. A D gene is named only where the DNA matches it firmly.

TRBJ2-2 15 . TRBV18 CASSQGTQNTGELFF
TRBJ2-2 14 . TRBV7-6 CASSLDRRTGELFF
TRBJ2-7 14 . TRBV7-9 CASSLGGLSYEQYF
TRBJ2-1 14 TRBD1 TRBV27 CASPRAGGYNEQFF
TRBJ1-1 14 . TRBV5-1 CASSLWDLNTEAFF
TRBJ2-3 21 TRBD2 TRBV4-2 CASSRWGASGTHLNSTDTQYF
TRBJ2-7 13 . TRBV7-2 CASSLGIFGEQYF
TRBJ2-7 13 TRBD1 TRBV6-6 CASSPRQGYEQYF
TRBJ2-7 13 . TRBV4-3 CASSQGHTYEQYF
TRBJ2-7 14 . TRBV27 CASAQQWSSYEQYF
TRBJ2-5 13 . TRBV30 CAWSGGLQETQYF
TRBJ2-1 15 . TRBV5-1 CASSLTGDSSREQFF
TRBJ2-7 8 . TRBV7-6 CASSHHKF
TRBJ2-2 13 . TRBV4-1 CASSQELSGELFF
TRBJ2-7 14 . TRBV12-5 CASGFNGAAYEQYF
TRBJ2-1 12 . TRBV28 CASKDINNEQFF
TRBJ1-6 13 . TRBV9 CASSPSLGQRLHF
TRBJ1-4 14 TRBD1 TRBV25-1 CASSQQGAGEKLFF
TRBJ2-1 14 TRBD2 TRBV5-6 CASLSGSSYNEQFF
TRBJ2-5 19 TRBD1 TRBV7-8 CASSPVTAGQGLIRETQYF
TRBJ1-3 16 TRBD1 TRBV15 CATSAPGRGSGNTIYF
TRBJ2-5 11 . TRBV29-1 CSVRGQETQYF
TRBJ2-7 14 TRBD2 TRBV19 CASSTALAGEEQYF
TRBJ1-1 14 . TRBV27 CASSFGRGGTEAFF
TRBJ1-5 17 TRBD1 TRBV5-6 CASSLFATGYSNQPQHF
TRBJ2-3 15 TRBD2 TRBV29-1 CSVDGGGSNADTQYF
TRBJ2-5 14 . TRBV28 CASSGEGRGETQYF
TRBJ2-3 15 TRBD2 TRBV30 CAWSEGSGSTDTQYF
TRBJ2-5 14 . TRBV18 CASSPPGLGETQYF
TRBJ2-7 15 . TRBV19 CASSEGGSGAYEQYF
TRBJ1-5 15 . TRBV9 CASSGHREGNQPQHF
TRBJ2-7 14 TRBD2 TRBV5-1 CASAGGSGSYEQYF
TRBJ2-5 15 . TRBV5-1 CASSLANGLGETQYF
TRBJ1-1 11 . TRBV5-5 CASSLNTEAFF